Listed here are 15 T cell receptor beta chains from one sample, sequenced in a study of cytotoxic CD8 clonotypes in ibrutinib-treated CLL. Profiling relied on immunoSEQ multiplex PCR, and the TCRdb table lists in-frame clones only, not all of them. The sample has 25,000 to 30,000 clones; about 82% are singletons. The sequenced sample was PBMCs, obtained after 24 months of ibrutinib treatment. The receptors stem from a human donor with chronic lymphocytic leukemia.

The chain recombines TRBV19 with TRBJ2-7; D may be TRBD1 or TRBD2 (5 bases each). The germline CDR1 and CDR2 sequences are LNHDA and SQIVND (reference sequence). V was clipped by 2 bases and J by 5 bases, with 10 bases between them. CDR3 length: 13 amino acids. CDR3 nucleotide sequence: TGTGCCAGTAGTATAAGCAGGGACCACGAGCAGTACTTC. It translates to CASSISRDHEQYF.

The chain carries TRBV10-3 and TRBJ1-1; D remains ambiguous. CDR3 length: 12 amino acids. The germline gives CDR1 ENHRY, CDR2 SYGVKD. The ends were cut back, 8 bases at V and 1 base at J, with 8 bases in the middle. Here the CDR3 reads CAIGSANTEAFF. CDR3 coding DNA: TGTGCCATCGGTTCGGCGAACACTGAAGCTTTCTTT.

The J gene is TRBJ2-5, the V gene TRBV5-1, with D perhaps TRBD1 or TRBD2 (5 bases each). The end of the DNA fits TRBJ2-7 better, so the J call may be wrong. Germline V CDR1 and CDR2: SGHRS, YFSETQ. The CDR3 runs to 14 residues. CDR3 sequence: CASSWGFLSYEQYF. CDR3 nucleotide sequence: TGCGCCAGCAGCTGGGGGTTTCTTTCCTACGAGCAGTACTTC.

In DNA form, the CDR3 reads TGTGCCAGTAGATACCCAGGGGGCCAGGGTGGAAACACCATATATTTT. This gives the protein CASRYPGGQGGNTIYF. The chain is built from TRBV6-5 and TRBJ1-3, with 8 positions matching TRBD1. V shed 9 bases and J 3 bases; nucleotides not matched to a gene: 13. This CDR3 is built from 16 residues. Germline V gene sequence: CDR1 MNHEY, CDR2 SVGAGI.

J is TRBJ1-2 and V is TRBV7-9; D gene unclear. Looked up from germline, CDR1 is SEHNR and CDR2 is FQNEAQ (reference sequence). This CDR3 has 14 amino acids. Deletions cut 1 base from V and 4 bases from J, with 10 bases between. DNA of the CDR3: TGTGCCAGCAGCTTAGGCCAGGCCTTCTATGGCTACACCTTC. Its protein product is CASSLGQAFYGYTF.

V is TRBV5-1 and J is TRBJ1-4, with 7 bases matching TRBD1. This CDR3 is built from 17 residues. The trim removed 0 bases at V and 7 bases at J, leaving 12 bases unmatched. Germline V gives CDR1 SGHRS, CDR2 YFSETQ. The CDR3 loop is CASSLASNNRGSEKLFF. The CDR3 bases are TGCGCCAGCAGCTTGGCCTCAAATAACAGGGGTAGTGAAAAACTGTTTTTT.

This sequence joins TRBV7-9 and TRBJ2-3; D ambiguous. Germline loops: CDR1 SEHNR, CDR2 FQNEAQ (reference sequence). The CDR3 sequence is 16 residues long. Between the trimmed V and J ends, which lost 1 base and 2 bases, there was a span of 13 bases. This chain's CDR3 is CASSLELSPFTDTQYF. The CDR3 nucleotides read TGTGCCAGCAGCTTAGAACTATCCCCTTTCACAGATACGCAGTATTTT.

DNA of the CDR3: TGCGCCAGCAGCTTGGATTGGGGCCCGGGCACTGAAGCTTTCTTT. It is translated as CASSLDWGPGTEAFF. V usage is TRBV5-1 and J usage is TRBJ1-1, with a possible D match to TRBD1 (5 bases). V was trimmed by 0 bases and J by 4 bases, leaving 13 bases between them. CDR1 is SGHRS and CDR2 is YFSETQ in the germline V gene. The CDR3 runs to 15 residues.

V is TRBV6-1 and J is TRBJ1-2, with unresolved D. CDR1 is MNHNS, CDR2 SASEGT, per germline. The CDR3 totals 11 residues. Trimming removed 5 bases at V and 5 bases at J, with 6 bases between. CDR3 region: CASSPDYGYTF. Here the CDR3 DNA reads TGTGCCAGCAGTCCCGATTATGGCTACACCTTC.

This rearrangement joins TRBV7-9 to TRBJ1-2; weak D call: TRBD1 (5 bases). The length of the CDR3 is 13 residues. Trimming took 1 base from V and 8 from J, leaving 11 bases between them. Germline V CDR1 and CDR2: SEHNR, FQNEAQ (reference sequence). The CDR3: CASSLVEGSGYTF. CDR3 DNA: TGTGCCAGCAGCTTAGTTGAGGGGAGCGGCTACACCTTC.

The CDR3 sequence is CASRTTASGANVLTF. In DNA, the CDR3 is TGTGCCAGTAGAACCACAGCCTCTGGGGCCAACGTCCTGACTTTC. V gene TRBV19 combines with J gene TRBJ2-6; D not certain. The V end was cut by 6 bases, the J end by 0 bases, with 9 bases between. In germline, CDR1 is LNHDA, CDR2 SQIVND (reference sequence). The CDR3 is 15 amino acids.

The V call is TRBV7-3, the J call TRBJ1-6; TRBD1 aligns across 7 bases. V was pared by 7 bases and J by 10 bases, with 13 bases of the junction left unmatched. Germline CDR1 is SGHTA and CDR2 is FQGTGA. The CDR3 covers 15 residues. CDR3 DNA sequence: TGTGCCAGCACCAGAAGTCCAGGGGGGAGGTCACCCCTCCACTTT. Its protein is CASTRSPGGRSPLHF.

V usage is TRBV11-2 and J usage is TRBJ2-5; the match to TRBD2 covers 8 bases. Germline V gene sequence: CDR1 SGHAT, CDR2 FQNNGV. V lost 0 bases, J lost 5 bases, and 11 bases stayed unmatched. There are 17 residues in the CDR3. CDR3 sequence: CASSLDRYGGAWETQYF. The CDR3 bases are TGTGCCAGCAGCTTAGATCGATACGGGGGGGCTTGGGAGACCCAGTACTTC.

This chain links TRBV5-1 with TRBJ2-3, with D possibly matching TRBD2 (6 bases). The V end lost 1 base, the J end lost 3 bases, and 12 bases lay between the germline ends. CDR1 and CDR2 from the germline V gene are SGHRS and YFSETQ. The CDR3 length is 15 residues. The DNA for the CDR3 is TGCGCCAGCAGCTTGAAAAGGGGAGGAACAGATACGCAGTATTTT. As protein: CASSLKRGGTDTQYF.

J is TRBJ1-1 and V is TRBV14, with D unresolved. Per the germline V gene, CDR1 is SGHDN and CDR2 is FVKESK. This CDR3 spans 14 amino acids. V lost 4 bases, J lost 7 bases, and 16 bases lay in between. The CDR3 DNA is TGTGCCAGCAGCCCGATCACACCGCCTGTTGAAGCTTTCTTT. Its protein product is CASSPITPPVEAFF.